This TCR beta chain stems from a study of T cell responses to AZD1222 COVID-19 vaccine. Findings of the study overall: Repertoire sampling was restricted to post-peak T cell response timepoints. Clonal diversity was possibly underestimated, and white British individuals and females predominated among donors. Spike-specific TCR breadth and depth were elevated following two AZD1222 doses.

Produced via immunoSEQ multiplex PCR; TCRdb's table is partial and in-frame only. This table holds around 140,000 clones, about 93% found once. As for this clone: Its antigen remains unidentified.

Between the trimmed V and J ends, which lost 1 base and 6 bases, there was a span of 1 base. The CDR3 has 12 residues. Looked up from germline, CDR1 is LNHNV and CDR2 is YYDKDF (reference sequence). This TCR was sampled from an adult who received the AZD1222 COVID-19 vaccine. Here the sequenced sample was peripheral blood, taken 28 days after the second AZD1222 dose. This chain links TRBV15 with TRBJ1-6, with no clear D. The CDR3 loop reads CATSRANSPLHF. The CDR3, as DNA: TGTGCCACCAGCAGAGCTAATTCACCCCTCCACTTT.